This T cell receptor (beta chain) derives from a study of cytomegalovirus exposure and HLA in healthy donors. General study points: The authors enumerated 180 or so TCR beta chains as linked to cytomegalovirus.

This PCR relied on a set of 60 Vbeta primers and 13 Jbeta primers. The assay was immunoSEQ multiplex PCR, and TCRdb's table has in-frame clones only and misses some. This table holds some 120,000 clones, around 81% found once. CDR1 is SGDLS, CDR2 YYNGEE, per germline. The CDR3 covers 14 residues. V was pared by 4 bases and J by 2 bases, with 12 bases between. About this clone itself: No antigen is known for it.

Each donor was healthy, and each was a bone marrow donor. The sample taken for sequencing was PBMCs. This receptor was taken from a woman between 40 and 50 years old in good health and CMV-seronegative. V and J are TRBV9 and TRBJ1-2; D is possibly TRBD1 (6 bases). Written as DNA, the CDR3 is TGTGCCAGCAGCTCCACGACAGGAAACTATGGCTACACCTTC. Translated: CASSSTTGNYGYTF.